The 13 T cell receptor beta chains reported below all come from one sample, sequenced in a study of human T cells and chemical hapten exposure. Specified time point: pre-sensitization, week 0. Indicated treatment: therapeutic diphenylcyclopropenone sensitization with weekly scalp DPC. Via MiXCR, TCRdb re-called the RACE reads, giving one row per CDR3 protein. Of approximately 260,000 distinct CDR3 sequences listed, approximately 7.5% are singletons. The sample in question was whole blood, obtained in connection with sensitization to the hapten diphenylcyclopropenone (DPC). The receptors stem from a young man with alopecia areata. Some clones in this sample may be carry-over from other donors' samples.

Turning to this clonotype: A much more abundant neighbour one base away suggests this may be a read error. V gene TRBV5-1 combines with J gene TRBJ1-5, with D perhaps TRBD1 (5 bases). Germline V CDR1 and CDR2: SGHRS, YFSETQ. This CDR3 spans 14 amino acids. The CDR3 here is CVSSFSGVGQPQHF. The CDR3 coding sequence is TGCGTCAGCAGCTTTTCGGGGGTTGGGCAGCCCCAGCATTTT.

V is TRBV19 and J is TRBJ2-1, with D unclear. The length of the CDR3 is 17 residues. Trimming stripped 5 bases from V and 1 base from J, with 18 bases between. Per the germline V gene, CDR1 is LNHDA and CDR2 is SQIVND (reference sequence). CDR3 nucleotides: TGTGCCAGTAGTCCCCGGCCCCCAATAGTGTCCTACAATGAGCAGTTCTTC. As protein: CASSPRPPIVSYNEQFF.

This chain joins TRBV6-2 or TRBV6-3 and TRBJ2-1; TRBD2 matches at 13 bases. The ends lost 5 bases at V and 16 bases at J; junction bases unmatched: 5. Germline CDR1 reads MNHEY; CDR2 reads SVGEGT. The CDR3 is made up of 12 amino acids. The CDR3 reads CASSPLAGGPFF. The CDR3 DNA sequence: TGTGCCAGCAGTCCACTAGCGGGGGGGCCTTTCTTC.

The CDR3 bases are TGCGCCACCGCCCGGGACCTCACAGGGGCAAGGGGCCCTGAAGCTTTCTTT. The encoded protein is CATARDLTGARGPEAFF. This rearrangement joins TRBV10-2 to TRBJ1-1; 7 bases fit TRBD1. Looked up from germline, CDR1 is WSHSY and CDR2 is SAAADI. This CDR3 is built from 17 residues. V shed 10 bases, J shed 6 bases, and the junction held 23 bases outside the gene matches.

J is TRBJ2-1 and V is TRBV4-3; D unresolved. The CDR3 covers 15 residues. V dropped 0 bases and J dropped 5 bases, with 11 bases sitting between them. From germline, CDR1 is LGHNA and CDR2 YSLEER. The CDR3 DNA follows: TGCGCCAGCAGCCAAGATCTTCCCCTGAACAATGAGCAGTTCTTC. It translates to CASSQDLPLNNEQFF.

V is TRBV20-1 and J is TRBJ1-3, with D possibly matching TRBD1 (5 bases). The CDR3 contains 15 residues. With 0 bases removed from V and 2 bases from J, the gap between germline ends came to 11 bases. Germline V gene data show CDR1 as DFQATT and CDR2 as SNEGSKA (reference sequence). CDR3 coding DNA: TGCAGTGCTAGAGATCGGTTAGGGGCTGGAAACACCATATATTTT. It specifies CSARDRLGAGNTIYF.

The rearrangement joins TRBV6-6 to TRBJ2-3; no clear D. Trimming cost V 3 bases and J 3 bases, with 10 bases left between them. Germline V gives CDR1 MNHNY, CDR2 SVGAGI (reference sequence). The CDR3 is 14 amino acids. The CDR3 DNA reads TGTGCCAGCAGTTATGTCCTAGGAACAGATACGCAGTATTTT. This encodes CASSYVLGTDTQYF.

There are a few counts of this clonotype. This chain uses TRBV20-1 with TRBJ2-2; 7 bases are shared with TRBD1. Germline CDR1 and CDR2: DFQATT and SNEGSKA (reference sequence). This CDR3 spans 13 amino acids. J gave up 2 bases and V 6 bases, and 3 bases lay outside the gene matches. The CDR3 protein is CSAGTENTGELFF. The DNA for the CDR3 is TGCAGTGCCGGGACAGAAAACACCGGGGAGCTGTTTTTT.

The chain combines TRBV27 with TRBJ1-4; D may be TRBD1 (5 bases). The CDR3 totals 14 residues. V lost 3 bases and J lost 5, with 10 bases in between. Germline V gene data show CDR1 as MNHEY and CDR2 as SMNVEV (reference sequence). This CDR3 reads CASSFAQGNEKLFF. In DNA, the CDR3 is TGTGCCAGCAGTTTCGCCCAGGGAAATGAAAAACTGTTTTTT.

This clonotype occurred a few times. This chain uses TRBV7-3 with TRBJ2-5, with TRBD2 as a possible D gene (6 bases). The germline V and J ends were trimmed by 2 bases and 1 base, with 8 bases remaining between them. Germline V CDR1 and CDR2: SGHTA, FQGTGA. The CDR3 is made up of 14 amino acids. CDR3 amino acids: CASSLYGGQETQYF. The CDR3 nucleotides read TGTGCCAGCAGCTTATACGGGGGCCAAGAGACCCAGTACTTC.

The V gene is TRBV4-3, the J gene TRBJ2-7; 7 nucleotides match TRBD2. CDR3 length equals 15 residues. V lost 0 bases to trimming and J lost 2 bases; unmatched junction nucleotides: 4. Germline V lookup: CDR1 LGHNA, CDR2 YSLEER. CDR3 coding DNA: TGCGCCAGCAGCCAAGATCGCCGGGGGGCCTACGAGCAGTACTTC. Its protein is CASSQDRRGAYEQYF.

This clonotype was observed at least ten times. The chain couples TRBV5-1 to TRBJ2-1, with D perhaps matching TRBD1 or TRBD2 (5 bases each). V was clipped by 8 bases and J by 6 bases, with 21 bases between them. The CDR3 sequence is 15 residues long. The germline CDR1 and CDR2 sequences are SGHRS and YFSETQ. In nucleotides, the CDR3 is TGCGCCAGTCGGACCGGGACGGCCCTGGTCAATGAGCAGTTCTTC. Translated: CASRTGTALVNEQFF.

This clonotype has a count of ten or more. The genes are TRBV14 and TRBJ1-2, with 9 bases matching TRBD1. Germline V gives CDR1 SGHDN, CDR2 FVKESK. The V gene end was trimmed by 5 bases and the J gene end by 3 bases; junction bases not matched to a gene: 13. The length of the CDR3 is 17 residues. The CDR3 nucleotides are TGTGCCAGCAGCGGGCAAGGGTACACAGGGGGCTACTATGGCTACACCTTC. Translating it yields CASSGQGYTGGYYGYTF.